The present entry profiles one TCR beta chain with its context. The record originates from a study of blood T cell repertoires in COVID-19. The wider study: Samples representing acute and convalescent COVID-19 were sourced from the United States, Italy and Spain. Nucleic acid was either cDNA or gDNA, and it came from T cells, B-cell-depleted T cells, or PBMCs.

Germline-derived CDR1 and CDR2 are LNHDA and SQIVND (reference sequence). This CDR3 has 15 residues. V lost 1 base and J lost 7; bases outside the gene matches: 7. TCRdb keeps only in-frame clones here, not all; method: immunoSEQ multiplex PCR. The table records under 250,000 clones, 88% of them present only once. J is TRBJ2-1 and V is TRBV19; 7 positions agree with TRBD1. The sample comprised peripheral blood. The clonotype originates from a woman aged 60-75 years with acute or convalescent COVID-19. CDR3 region: CASSIVRTGRNEQFF. CDR3 sequence (DNA): TGTGCCAGTAGTATAGTCCGGACAGGCAGGAATGAGCAGTTCTTC.